These 23 T cell receptor beta chains came from one sample sequenced in a study of CD8 T cells in ankylosing spondylitis. Via MiXCR, TCRdb re-called the 5' RACE reads, giving one row per CDR3 protein. The sample shows a few hundred thousand distinct CDR3 sequences, roughly a tenth of them seen only once. Sequencing used blood, either unsorted or a sorted T cell fraction (not recorded which). These receptors originate from a male donor with ankylosing spondylitis or in good health (not recorded which).

About this clonotype itself: A much bigger clone sits one base away, suggesting this may be a read error. The chain uses TRBV20-1 and TRBJ1-2; D not resolved. This CDR3 is built from 13 residues. Germline V lookup: CDR1 DFQATT, CDR2 SNEGSKA (reference sequence). CDR3 region: CRARTGSDYGYTF. The CDR3 region has the DNA TGCAGGGCGAGGACCGGCTCGGACTATGGCTACACCTTC.

This clonotype was counted only a few times. The chain joins TRBV3-1 to TRBJ2-5; TRBD2 matches at 9 bases. This CDR3 region has 14 residues. In germline, CDR1 is LGHDT, CDR2 YNNKEL (reference sequence). V trimming: 6 bases; J trimming: 1 base; junction bases outside the gene matches: 3. CDR3 DNA: TGTGCCAGCAGTCGTAGCGGGGGCCAAGAGACCCAGTACTTC. Its translation: CASSRSGGQETQYF.

This clonotype has just a few counts. CDR3 nucleotide sequence: TGTGCCAGCAGCCAAGATGCCCAGGGCACCCAGTACTTC. Translation: CASSQDAQGTQYF. The V gene is TRBV3-1, the J gene TRBJ2-5, with a weak D call TRBD1 (5 bases). Trimming removed 0 bases at V and 8 bases at J, with 10 bases between. The CDR3 loop spans 13 amino acids. The germline CDR1 and CDR2 sequences are LGHDT and YNNKEL (reference sequence).

For this clonotype: Because it lacks the conserved phenylalanine or tryptophan at the end, this CDR3 is likely a read error. V usage is TRBV10-3 and J usage is TRBJ1-1; D is uncertain. The CDR3 spans 15 residues. CDR1 is ENHRY and CDR2 is SYGVKD in the germline V gene. The germline V and J ends were trimmed by 2 bases and 1 base, with 11 bases remaining between them. The CDR3 sequence: CAISELAQPNTEAFL. Written as DNA, the CDR3 is TGTGCCATCAGTGAGCTCGCACAGCCGAACACTGAAGCTTTCCTT.

There are many counts of this clonotype. The CDR3 is CAISLESSYNEQFF. CDR3 DNA: TGTGCCATCAGTCTAGAATCCTCCTACAATGAGCAGTTCTTC. The chain joins TRBV10-3 to TRBJ2-1; no definite D call. Trimming shortened V by 5 bases and J by 0 bases, and 8 bases separated the two germline ends. The length of the CDR3 is 14 residues. The V gene's germline CDR1 is ENHRY and CDR2 SYGVKD.

In this sample, this clonotype turned up a few times. The gene calls are TRBV24-1 and TRBJ2-1; D is possibly TRBD2 (5 bases). Germline V CDR1 and CDR2: KGHDR, SFDVKD. V gave up 8 bases and J gave up 9 bases, with 10 bases separating them. The length of the CDR3 is 11 residues. The CDR3 DNA follows: TGTGCCACCACCGAGGGCAGTGAGCAGTTCTTC. Translation gives CATTEGSEQFF.

This clonotype has a handful of counts. This rearrangement joins TRBV5-4 to TRBJ2-1; D might be TRBD2 (6 bases). This CDR3 contains 11 residues. V lost 1 base and J lost 10, with 6 bases in between. Germline loops: CDR1 SGHNT, CDR2 YYREEE (reference sequence). The CDR3 DNA reads as TGTGCCAGCAGCTTGAGCGGGGAGCAGTTCTTC. This encodes CASSLSGEQFF.

This clonotype came up many times. V and J are TRBV3-1 and TRBJ1-2; weak D call: TRBD1 (5 bases). Germline loops: CDR1 LGHDT, CDR2 YNNKEL (reference sequence). The V and J ends lost 4 bases and 8 bases respectively, with 17 bases between them. The CDR3 contains 14 residues. In DNA form, the CDR3 reads TGTGCCAGCAGCCTCTCTGAGACAGAGAAGGGCTACACCTTC. This gives the protein CASSLSETEKGYTF. The complete variable domain, with remaining parts taken from reference TRBV3-1 and TRBJ1-2, reads DTAVSQTPKYLVTQMGNDKSIKCEQNLGHDTMYWYKQDSKKFLKIMFSYNNKELIINETVPNRFSPKSPDKAHLNLHINSLELGDSAVYFCASSLSETEKGYTFGSGTRLTVV.

This clonotype was recorded a few times. This chain joins TRBV7-3 and TRBJ2-4; D is possibly TRBD2 (5 bases). With 5 bases removed from V and 0 bases from J, the gap between germline ends came to 20 bases. CDR1 and CDR2 (germline): SGHTA, FQGTGA. CDR3 length equals 18 residues. CDR3 coding DNA: TGTGCCAGCAGCGCCGAGGGCCACCTCGGGCTAGCCAAAAACATTCAGTACTTC. Protein: CASSAEGHLGLAKNIQYF.

This clonotype was picked up many times. This sequence joins TRBV11-2 and TRBJ2-3; possibly TRBD1 or TRBD2 for D (5 bases each). Deletions cut 4 bases from V and 1 base from J, with 15 bases between. The germline V gene encodes CDR1 SGHAT and CDR2 FQNNGV. This CDR3 comprises 16 residues. The CDR3: CASSSTGTYGTDTQYF. The CDR3 bases are TGTGCCAGCAGCTCGACCGGGACCTATGGCACAGATACGCAGTATTTT.

With regard to this clonotype: One base away lies a much larger clone, so this may be a sequencing read error. The rearrangement joins TRBV11-2 to TRBJ2-3, with 10 bases aligning to TRBD2. The CDR3 spans 13 residues. Germline CDR1 SGHAT, CDR2 FQNNGV. The chain's CDR3 is CTSSSSGGDTQYF. The CDR3 DNA follows: TGTACCAGCAGCTCTAGCGGGGGAGATACGCAGTATTTT.

This clonotype was observed a few times. The chain's CDR3 is CASSQGDRDRLEQYF. CDR3 coding DNA: TGCGCCAGCAGCCAAGGCGACAGGGATCGACTCGAGCAGTACTTC. The rearrangement links TRBV5-1 to TRBJ2-7, with 7 bases lining up with TRBD1. The length of the CDR3 is 15 residues. V trimming: 4 bases; J trimming: 6 bases; junction bases outside the gene matches: 13. CDR1 and CDR2 (germline): SGHRS, YFSETQ. The full variable domain, in which reference TRBV5-1 and TRBJ2-7 provide the parts outside the CDR3, is KAGVTQTPRYLIKTRGQQVTLSCSPISGHRSVSWYQQTPGQGLQFLFEYFSETQRNKGNFPGRFSGRQFSNSRSEMNVSTLELGDSALYLCASSQGDRDRLEQYFGPGTRLTVT.

The CDR3 here is CASNMNTEAFF. In DNA, the CDR3 is TGTGCCAGCAACATGAACACTGAAGCTTTCTTT. V usage is TRBV6-6 and J usage is TRBJ1-1; no definite D call. V dropped 7 bases and J dropped 0 bases, with 3 bases sitting between them. Looked up from germline, CDR1 is MNHNY and CDR2 is SVGAGI (reference sequence). The CDR3 has 11 amino acids.

This chain uses TRBV5-6 with TRBJ2-7; D call uncertain. The CDR3 extends over 10 amino acids. Between the trimmed V and J ends, which lost 2 bases and 7 bases, there was a span of 4 bases. Looked up from germline, CDR1 is SGHDT and CDR2 is YYEEEE. The CDR3 sequence: CASSLREQYF. For the CDR3, the DNA is TGTGCCAGCAGCTTAAGGGAGCAGTACTTC.

This clonotype was observed many times. The genes are TRBV9 and TRBJ2-5; D remains ambiguous. Germline CDR1 is SGDLS and CDR2 is YYNGEE. This CDR3 contains 13 residues. V lost 2 bases and J 9 bases, leaving 14 bases between the germline ends. The CDR3 nucleotides are TGTGCCAGCAGCGTGGACGAGAATTGGGCCCAGTACTTC. This gives the protein CASSVDENWAQYF.

This clonotype has a handful of counts. This chain connects TRBV6-1 to TRBJ1-2, with 8 bases matching TRBD1. V was pared by 7 bases and J by 0 bases, with 13 bases of the junction left unmatched. The CDR3 consists of 17 residues. Looked up from germline, CDR1 is MNHNS and CDR2 is SASEGT. The CDR3 DNA follows: TGTGCCAGCACCCGACAGGGGAAGACAAGAACTAACTATGGCTACACCTTC. Encoded protein: CASTRQGKTRTNYGYTF.

In this sample, this clonotype turned up many times. J is TRBJ2-1 and V is TRBV3-1; the D gene is possibly TRBD1 (6 bases). This CDR3 spans 22 amino acids. V lost 0 bases and J 7 bases, leaving 34 bases between the germline ends. Per the germline V gene, CDR1 is LGHDT and CDR2 is YNNKEL (reference sequence). CDR3 sequence: CASSQDRGVPGVAPSYMNEQFF. As DNA, the CDR3 is TGTGCCAGCAGCCAAGATCGGGGCGTGCCAGGGGTCGCCCCCTCCTATATGAATGAGCAGTTCTTC.

This clonotype was seen at least ten times. The V and J genes are TRBV10-3 and TRBJ1-3; D call uncertain. This CDR3 spans 17 amino acids. Germline loops: CDR1 ENHRY, CDR2 SYGVKD. Trimming removed 11 bases from V and 0 bases from J, with 23 bases in between. In DNA, the CDR3 is TGTGCCGCCTCCCCCGAGGACCCGAATTACTCTGGAAACACCATATATTTT. It codes for CAASPEDPNYSGNTIYF.

This clonotype was detected ten times or more. The chain combines TRBV12-3 or TRBV12-4 with TRBJ1-2; the match to TRBD1 covers 7 bases. The J segment lost 3 bases and the V segment lost 5 bases, leaving 3 bases of the junction unmatched. The CDR3 extends over 13 amino acids. CDR3 protein: CASSLTGDYGYTF. CDR3 nucleotide sequence: TGTGCCAGCAGTCTCACAGGGGACTATGGCTACACCTTC.

This clonotype was seen many times. CDR3 residues: CASSLAMTGAKEQYF. CDR3 bases: TGCGCCAGCAGCTTGGCGATGACAGGGGCTAAAGAGCAGTACTTC. The rearrangement links TRBV5-1 to TRBJ2-7; TRBD1 matches 8 bases. Germline V lookup: CDR1 SGHRS, CDR2 YFSETQ. Unmatched junction bases numbered 9, after V lost 0 bases and J lost 7 bases. This CDR3 comprises 15 residues.

V and J are TRBV5-1 and TRBJ2-1; no firm D call. CDR3 length: 13 amino acids. Trimming removed 4 bases from V and 5 bases from J, with 10 bases in between. Germline V gene lookup returns CDR1 SGHRS and CDR2 YFSETQ. The CDR3 here is CASSIDEHNEQFF. CDR3 sequence (DNA): TGCGCCAGCAGCATTGACGAACACAATGAGCAGTTCTTC. Supplemented by reference TRBV5-1 and TRBJ2-1, the full variable domain reads KAGVTQTPRYLIKTRGQQVTLSCSPISGHRSVSWYQQTPGQGLQFLFEYFSETQRNKGNFPGRFSGRQFSNSRSEMNVSTLELGDSALYLCASSIDEHNEQFFGPGTRLTVL.

This clonotype was detected ten times or more. The J gene is TRBJ1-1, the V gene TRBV5-6, with 7 bases fitting TRBD1. J gave up 1 base and V 5 bases, and 5 bases lay outside the gene matches. This CDR3 spans 14 amino acids. Germline V gene sequence: CDR1 SGHDT, CDR2 YYEEEE. The CDR3 reads CASSGDSENTEAFF. The CDR3 nucleotides read TGTGCCAGCAGTGGGGACAGCGAGAACACTGAAGCTTTCTTT.

This clonotype was detected many times. The genes are TRBV13 and TRBJ2-3; 8 nucleotides agree with TRBD1. Germline V gene sequence: CDR1 PRHDT, CDR2 FYEKMQ (reference sequence). The CDR3 loop spans 14 amino acids. Trimming at V came to 5 bases and at J to 4 bases, leaving 5 bases not matched to a gene. The CDR3 reads CASSRTGLADTQYF. In nucleotides, the CDR3 is TGTGCCAGCAGCCGGACAGGGTTGGCAGATACGCAGTATTTT. Based on the CDR3 plus reference TRBV13 and TRBJ2-3, the full variable domain is AAGVIQSPRHLIKEKRETATLKCYPIPRHDTVYWYQQGPGQDPQFLISFYEKMQSDKGSIPDRFSAQQFSDYHSELNMSSLELGDSALYFCASSRTGLADTQYFGPGTRLTVL.